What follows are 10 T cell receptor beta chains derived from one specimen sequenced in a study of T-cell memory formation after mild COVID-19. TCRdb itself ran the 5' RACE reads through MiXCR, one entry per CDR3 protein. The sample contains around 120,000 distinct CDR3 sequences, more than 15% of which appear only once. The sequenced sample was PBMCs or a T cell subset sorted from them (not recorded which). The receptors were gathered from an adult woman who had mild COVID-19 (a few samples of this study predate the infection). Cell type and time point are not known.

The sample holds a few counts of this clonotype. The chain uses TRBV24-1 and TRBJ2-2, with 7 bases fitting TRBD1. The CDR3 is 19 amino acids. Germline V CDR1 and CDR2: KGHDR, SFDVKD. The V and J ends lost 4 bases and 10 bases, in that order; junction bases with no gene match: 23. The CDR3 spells CATSDQTSATGAPGMELFF. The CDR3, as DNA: TGTGCCACCAGTGACCAAACCTCAGCCACAGGGGCGCCGGGGATGGAGCTGTTTTTT.

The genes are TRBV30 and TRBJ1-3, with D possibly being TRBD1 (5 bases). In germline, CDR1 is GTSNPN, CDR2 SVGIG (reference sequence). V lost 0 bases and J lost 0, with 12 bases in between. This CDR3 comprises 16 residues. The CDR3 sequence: CAWSVQAGTSGNTIYF. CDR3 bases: TGTGCCTGGAGTGTACAGGCAGGGACCTCTGGAAACACCATATATTTT.

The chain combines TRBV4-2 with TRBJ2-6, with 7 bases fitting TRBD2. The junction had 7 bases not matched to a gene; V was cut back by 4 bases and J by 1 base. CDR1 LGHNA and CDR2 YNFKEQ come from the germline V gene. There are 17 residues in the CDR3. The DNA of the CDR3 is TGTGCCAGCAGCCGGTCCCGGGGGGAGTCTGGGGCCAACGTCCTGACTTTC. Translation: CASSRSRGESGANVLTF.

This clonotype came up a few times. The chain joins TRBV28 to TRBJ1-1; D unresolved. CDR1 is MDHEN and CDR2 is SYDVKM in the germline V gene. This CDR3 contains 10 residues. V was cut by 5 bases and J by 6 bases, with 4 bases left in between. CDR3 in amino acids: CASSQAEAFF. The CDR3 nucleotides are TGTGCCAGCAGTCAGGCTGAAGCTTTCTTT.

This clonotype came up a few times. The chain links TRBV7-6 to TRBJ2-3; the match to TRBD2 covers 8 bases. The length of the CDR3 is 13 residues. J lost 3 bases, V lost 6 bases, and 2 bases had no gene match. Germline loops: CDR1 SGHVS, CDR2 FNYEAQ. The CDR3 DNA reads TGTGCCAGCAGGGGACTAGAAACAGATACGCAGTATTTT. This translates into CASRGLETDTQYF.

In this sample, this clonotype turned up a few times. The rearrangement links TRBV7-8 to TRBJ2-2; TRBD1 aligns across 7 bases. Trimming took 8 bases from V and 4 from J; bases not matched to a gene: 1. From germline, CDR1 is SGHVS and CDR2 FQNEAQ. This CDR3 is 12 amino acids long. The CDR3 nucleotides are TGTGCCAGCTACAGGGGCACCGGGGAGCTGTTTTTT. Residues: CASYRGTGELFF.

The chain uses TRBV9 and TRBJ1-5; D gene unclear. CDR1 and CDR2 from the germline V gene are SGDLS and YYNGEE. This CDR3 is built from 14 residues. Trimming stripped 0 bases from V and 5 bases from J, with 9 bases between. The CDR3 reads CASSVGDSDQPQHF. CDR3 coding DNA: TGTGCCAGCAGCGTAGGCGACTCCGATCAGCCCCAGCATTTT.

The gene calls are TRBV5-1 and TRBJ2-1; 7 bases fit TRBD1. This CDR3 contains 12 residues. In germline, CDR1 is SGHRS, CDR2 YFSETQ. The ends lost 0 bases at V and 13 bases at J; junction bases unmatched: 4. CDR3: CASSLDGDRQFF. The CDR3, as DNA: TGCGCCAGCAGCTTGGACGGGGACAGACAGTTCTTC.

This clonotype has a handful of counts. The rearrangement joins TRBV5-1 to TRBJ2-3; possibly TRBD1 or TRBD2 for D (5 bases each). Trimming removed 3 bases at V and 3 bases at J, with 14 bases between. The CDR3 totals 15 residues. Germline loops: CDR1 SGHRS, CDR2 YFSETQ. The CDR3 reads CASSSLTEGTDTQYF. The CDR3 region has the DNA TGCGCCAGCAGCTCTCTGACAGAGGGGACAGATACGCAGTATTTT.

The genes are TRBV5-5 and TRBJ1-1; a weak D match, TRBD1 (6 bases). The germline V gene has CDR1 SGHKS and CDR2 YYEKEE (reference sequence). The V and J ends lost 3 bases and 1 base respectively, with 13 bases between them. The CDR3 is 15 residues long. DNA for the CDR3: TGTGCCAGCAGCTCTAAGACAGGAACGAACACTGAAGCTTTCTTT. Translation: CASSSKTGTNTEAFF.